The 32 T cell receptor beta chains below were found in one sample sequenced in a study of blood T cell repertoires in COVID-19. Profiled with immunoSEQ multiplex PCR; TCRdb holds only in-frame clones, not every one. This table has a few hundred thousand clones, about 85% appearing once. Sequenced input: peripheral blood. Every receptor here comes from a young man who had recovered from COVID-19.

The genes are TRBV28 and TRBJ2-1; 9 bases fit TRBD1. The CDR3 is made up of 14 amino acids. CDR1 and CDR2 from the germline V gene are MDHEN and SYDVKM. The trim removed 3 bases at V and 9 bases at J, leaving 6 bases unmatched. In DNA, the CDR3 is TGTGCCAGCAGTTTCCGGGACAGGGTCGGTGAGCAGTTCTTC. It translates to CASSFRDRVGEQFF.

The V gene is TRBV7-9, the J gene TRBJ2-5; 10 bases are shared with TRBD2. Germline loops: CDR1 SEHNR, CDR2 FQNEAQ (reference sequence). V shed 4 bases, J shed 5 bases, and the junction held 13 bases outside the gene matches. CDR3 length: 17 amino acids. The CDR3 region has the DNA TGTGCCAGCAGCTCAGCCTCCGGGACTAGCGAGGGGGAGACCCAGTACTTC. Residues: CASSSASGTSEGETQYF.

The chain links TRBV21-1 to TRBJ1-6. TRBV21-1 corresponds to a pseudogene. The CDR3 is made up of 19 amino acids. CDR3 loop: CASSPRGVKRSSYNSPLHF. The CDR3 nucleotides read TGTGCCAGCAGCCCGCGGGGGGTCAAGAGAAGCTCCTATAATTCACCCCTCCACTTT.

V usage is TRBV9 and J usage is TRBJ2-1, with a weak D call TRBD2 (5 bases). CDR3 length equals 15 residues. The V end was cut by 4 bases, the J end by 4 bases, with 15 bases between. The germline V gene encodes CDR1 SGDLS and CDR2 YYNGEE. For the CDR3, the DNA is TGTGCCAGCAGCCTCCACCCGGGGATATACAATGAGCAGTTCTTC. Protein product: CASSLHPGIYNEQFF.

The V call is TRBV18, the J call TRBJ2-3; possible D gene TRBD2, 6 bases. V gave up 3 bases and J gave up 0 bases, with 13 bases separating them. Germline CDR1 is KGHSH and CDR2 is LQKENI. The CDR3 loop spans 16 amino acids. The CDR3 loop reads CASSPDGLTSTDTQYF. As DNA, the CDR3 is TGTGCCAGCTCACCTGACGGACTAACTAGCACAGATACGCAGTATTTT.

In regard to this clone: The sample carries other DNA sequences with the same CDR3. This rearrangement joins TRBV9 to TRBJ1-1, with a tentative D call TRBD1 (6 bases). V shed 4 bases and J shed 7 bases, with 14 bases lying between them. This CDR3 has 13 amino acids. Germline assignment: CDR1 SGDLS and CDR2 YYNGEE. This CDR3 is CASSPHRDGEAFF. In nucleotides, the CDR3 is TGTGCCAGCAGCCCCCACAGGGATGGTGAAGCTTTCTTT.

This chain uses TRBV7-8 with TRBJ2-3, with 7 bases matching TRBD1. The CDR3 contains 15 residues. Germline loops: CDR1 SGHVS, CDR2 FQNEAQ. V was clipped by 1 base and J by 4 bases; unmatched bases: 5. CDR3: CASSLVGQGADTQYF. As DNA, the CDR3 is TGTGCCAGCAGCTTAGTTGGGCAGGGGGCAGATACGCAGTATTTT.

This clone was seen once. The chain couples TRBV7-2 to TRBJ2-3; weak D call: TRBD2 (7 bases). The CDR3 loop spans 17 amino acids. CDR1 is SGHTA and CDR2 is FQGNSA in the germline V gene. Trimming removed 1 base from V and 2 bases from J, with 16 bases in between. The CDR3 DNA reads TGTGCCAGCAGCTTAGTATGGCGGGGGCCGGCCACAGATACGCAGTATTTT. Its protein product is CASSLVWRGPATDTQYF.

The V gene is TRBV2, the J gene TRBJ1-2, with D perhaps matching TRBD1 (5 bases). The CDR3 runs to 13 residues. Germline V lookup: CDR1 SNHLY, CDR2 FYNNEI. Trimming removed 8 bases at V and 6 bases at J, with 16 bases between. The DNA of the CDR3 is TGTGCCAGCTCCGGGCCAGGGCAAAATGGCTACACCTTC. Translating gives CASSGPGQNGYTF. The entire variable domain, with the rest obtained from reference TRBV2 and TRBJ1-2, is as follows: EPEVTQTPSHQVTQMGQEVILRCVPISNHLYFYWYRQILGQKVEFLVSFYNNEISEKSEIFDDQFSVERPDGSNFTLKIRSTKLEDSAMYFCASSGPGQNGYTFGSGTRLTVV.

This chain connects TRBV11-2 to TRBJ2-1, with TRBD2 matching 10 bases. This CDR3 is built from 15 residues. Trimming took 4 bases from V and 8 from J; bases not matched to a gene: 8. The germline V gene encodes CDR1 SGHAT and CDR2 FQNNGV. The CDR3 DNA sequence: TGTGCCAGCAGCTATCCGGGACTAGCGTTCGATGAGCAGTTCTTC. It encodes CASSYPGLAFDEQFF. The full variable domain, rest sourced from reference TRBV11-2 and TRBJ2-1, is EAGVAQSPRYKIIEKRQSVAFWCNPISGHATLYWYQQILGQGPKLLIQFQNNGVVDDSQLPKDRFSAERLKGVDSTLKIQPAKLEDSAVYLCASSYPGLAFDEQFFGPGTRLTVL.

The rearrangement joins TRBV6-5 to TRBJ1-2; D is unclear. This CDR3 contains 15 residues. Per the germline V gene, CDR1 is MNHEY and CDR2 is SVGAGI. V lost 0 bases and J lost 2, with 10 bases in between. The CDR3 loop reads CASSYSASSNYGYTF. CDR3 DNA: TGTGCCAGCAGTTACTCAGCCTCTTCAAACTATGGCTACACCTTC.

This clone was recorded only once. The genes are TRBV2 and TRBJ1-4, with 10 bases identical to TRBD1. V shed 8 bases and J 8 bases; nucleotides not matched to a gene: 14. The CDR3 runs 16 residues. In germline, CDR1 is SNHLY, CDR2 FYNNEI. The CDR3 nucleotides read TGTGCCAGCTCTCGGGACAGGGGCGCCGCGGGGGAAAAACTGTTTTTT. Translated: CASSRDRGAAGEKLFF.

Notes on this clone: This sample also contains other DNA sequences that code for the same CDR3. V usage is TRBV5-1 and J usage is TRBJ2-3, with a tentative D call TRBD2 (6 bases). With 0 bases removed from V and 0 bases from J, the gap between germline ends came to 11 bases. The CDR3 runs to 16 residues. Germline lookup yields CDR1 SGHRS and CDR2 YFSETQ. The CDR3 sequence: CASSLEAGSSTDTQYF. The CDR3 bases are TGCGCCAGCAGCTTGGAGGCGGGAAGTAGCACAGATACGCAGTATTTT.

The CDR3 here is CASSRLAGVSDTQYF. DNA for the CDR3: TGTGCCAGCAGCCGACTAGCAGGGGTTTCGGATACGCAGTATTTT. The rearrangement joins TRBV6-5 to TRBJ2-3; the D gene is possibly TRBD2 (7 bases). The V gene lost 6 bases and the J gene lost 6 bases, with 19 bases spanning the gap. Germline V lookup: CDR1 MNHEY, CDR2 SVGAGI. The CDR3 consists of 15 residues.

V usage is TRBV4-1 and J usage is TRBJ1-1, with D uncertain. V shed 1 base and J shed 5 bases, with 14 bases lying between them. Germline values: CDR1 MGHRA, CDR2 YSYEKL. The CDR3 has 15 amino acids. Written as DNA, the CDR3 is TGCGCCAGCAGCCAAGTAGAGTCCCCTTTAACTGAAGCTTTCTTT. Encoded protein: CASSQVESPLTEAFF.

V usage is TRBV5-6 and J usage is TRBJ1-3; 7 bases agree with TRBD1. V shed 4 bases and J 8 bases; nucleotides not matched to a gene: 6. CDR1 and CDR2 from the germline V gene are SGHDT and YYEEEE. There are 13 residues in the CDR3. The CDR3 nucleotides read TGTGCCAGCAGCAAAACAGGGGTACACACCATATATTTT. Encoded protein: CASSKTGVHTIYF. Full variable domain (rest looked up from reference TRBV5-6 and TRBJ1-3): DAGVTQSPTHLIKTRGQQVTLRCSPKSGHDTVSWYQQALGQGPQFIFQYYEEEERQRGNFPDRFSGHQFPNYSSELNVNALLLGDSALYLCASSKTGVHTIYFGEGSWLTVV.

This clone was seen only once. J is TRBJ1-1 and V is TRBV5-1; 10 bases map to TRBD1. CDR1 is SGHRS and CDR2 is YFSETQ in the germline V gene. The CDR3 consists of 14 residues. V trimming: 4 bases; J trimming: 4 bases; junction bases outside the gene matches: 4. CDR3 amino acids: CASSKGQGSTEAFF. CDR3 bases: TGCGCCAGCAGCAAGGGACAGGGGAGCACTGAAGCTTTCTTT.

In regard to this clone: No DNA is shown, since the ends of the CDR3 on it are uncertain; the CDR3 is the one TCRdb lists. Other DNA sequences within the sample encode an identical CDR3. CDR3 residues: CASSLSLQPQHF. The chain joins TRBV12-3 or TRBV12-4 to TRBJ1-5. The CDR3 has 12 amino acids, counting both end residues.

V is TRBV5-8 and J is TRBJ1-2; 8 bases are a match to TRBD1. Looked up from germline, CDR1 is SGHTS and CDR2 is YDEGEE. The CDR3 is 16 amino acids. V lost 0 bases and J lost 5; bases outside the gene matches: 9. CDR3 amino acids: CASSLGQGLGEYGYTF. Written as DNA, the CDR3 is TGTGCCAGCAGCTTGGGACAGGGGCTTGGGGAGTATGGCTACACCTTC.

This clone was detected only once. The chain uses TRBV7-6 and TRBJ1-4, with TRBD1 identical over 8 bases. V shed 1 base, J shed 8 bases, and the junction held 6 bases outside the gene matches. Germline values: CDR1 SGHVS, CDR2 FNYEAQ. CDR3 length equals 15 residues. As DNA, the CDR3 is TGTGCCAGCAGCTTAGTCGACAGGGGAGGAGAAAAACTGTTTTTT. It codes for CASSLVDRGGEKLFF.

This clone showed up just once. This chain joins TRBV5-1 and TRBJ2-1, with D possibly being TRBD2 (5 bases). V was trimmed by 4 bases and J by 3 bases, leaving 11 bases between them. The CDR3 extends over 14 amino acids. Germline V gene lookup returns CDR1 SGHRS and CDR2 YFSETQ. The CDR3 region is CASSLDAGYNEQFF. The CDR3 nucleotides are TGCGCCAGCAGCCTGGATGCGGGCTACAATGAGCAGTTCTTC. The variable domain in full, with the rest retrieved from reference TRBV5-1 and TRBJ2-1, is KAGVTQTPRYLIKTRGQQVTLSCSPISGHRSVSWYQQTPGQGLQFLFEYFSETQRNKGNFPGRFSGRQFSNSRSEMNVSTLELGDSALYLCASSLDAGYNEQFFGPGTRLTVL.

The chain joins TRBV7-8 to TRBJ2-7; 9 bases are a match to TRBD1. Germline V gene data show CDR1 as SGHVS and CDR2 as FQNEAQ. V gave up 4 bases and J gave up 0 bases; unmatched junction bases: 1. There are 14 residues in the CDR3. This chain's CDR3 is CASSSQGASYEQYF. CDR3 in DNA: TGTGCCAGCAGCTCACAGGGGGCCTCCTACGAGCAGTACTTC.

CDR3 in amino acids: CASSQGVGPEAFF. The CDR3 DNA reads TGTGCCAGCAGCCAGGGGGTCGGGCCTGAAGCTTTCTTT. The genes are TRBV2 and TRBJ1-1; TRBD1 matches at 7 bases. Germline assignment: CDR1 SNHLY and CDR2 FYNNEI. Trimming cost V 6 bases and J 6 bases; bases outside gene matches: 7. The CDR3 consists of 13 residues. Based on the CDR3 plus reference TRBV2 and TRBJ1-1, the full variable domain is EPEVTQTPSHQVTQMGQEVILRCVPISNHLYFYWYRQILGQKVEFLVSFYNNEISEKSEIFDDQFSVERPDGSNFTLKIRSTKLEDSAMYFCASSQGVGPEAFFGQGTRLTVV.

This chain links TRBV5-1 with TRBJ2-5, with TRBD1 matching 9 bases. V shed 4 bases, J shed 4 bases, and the junction held 5 bases outside the gene matches. From germline, CDR1 is SGHRS and CDR2 YFSETQ. The CDR3 length is 14 residues. This CDR3 reads CASSGGTGRETQYF. The CDR3 coding sequence is TGCGCCAGCAGCGGGGGGACAGGGAGAGAGACCCAGTACTTC.

V is TRBV19 and J is TRBJ1-5; D may be TRBD1 (5 bases). The V end lost 2 bases, the J end lost 4 bases, and 12 bases lay between the germline ends. CDR1 LNHDA and CDR2 SQIVND come from the germline V gene (reference sequence). There are 15 residues in the CDR3. CDR3 region: CASSIQGILNQPQHF. For the CDR3, the DNA is TGTGCCAGTAGTATACAGGGCATCCTAAATCAGCCCCAGCATTTT.

The sample holds a few counts of this clone. DNA for the CDR3: TGTGCCAGCAGCGACAGGATGGGGTCACCCCTCCACTTT. Its protein is CASSDRMGSPLHF. This sequence joins TRBV11-2 and TRBJ1-6; possibly TRBD1 for D (6 bases). Germline V lookup: CDR1 SGHAT, CDR2 FQNNGV. The CDR3 extends over 13 amino acids. Trimming stripped 5 bases from V and 10 bases from J, with 12 bases between.

This clone appeared a single time. The sample has other DNA sequences that encode this CDR3 too. This chain links TRBV2 with TRBJ1-6, with D possibly being TRBD1 (5 bases). V gave up 2 bases and J gave up 7 bases, with 9 bases separating them. Germline CDR1 reads SNHLY; CDR2 reads FYNNEI. The CDR3 length is 14 residues. DNA for the CDR3: TGTGCCAGCAGTGAACAGGGAGGGAATTCACCCCTCCACTTT. It translates to CASSEQGGNSPLHF.

The V call is TRBV5-4, the J call TRBJ2-1; tentatively, D is TRBD2 (5 bases). From germline, CDR1 is SGHNT and CDR2 YYREEE (reference sequence). This CDR3 has 13 amino acids. Trimming pared 4 bases from V and 9 bases from J, leaving 14 bases between. CDR3 sequence reads: CASSPAGGVEQFF. CDR3 in DNA: TGTGCCAGCAGCCCCGCTGGAGGCGTTGAGCAGTTCTTC.

The chain has TRBV2 and TRBJ2-2; TRBD2 agrees at 10 bases. V was clipped by 6 bases and J by 4 bases; unmatched bases: 20. From germline, CDR1 is SNHLY and CDR2 FYNNEI. The CDR3 covers 20 residues. The CDR3 DNA is TGTGCCAGCAGGTCCTATCCGGGACTAGCGTCCCTTTTGGGCACCGGGGAGCTGTTTTTT. It encodes CASRSYPGLASLLGTGELFF.

This chain joins TRBV7-9 and TRBJ2-7, with 7 nucleotides matching TRBD2. CDR1 and CDR2 from the germline V gene are SEHNR and FQNEAQ (reference sequence). V shed 0 bases, J shed 7 bases, and the junction held 9 bases outside the gene matches. The CDR3 has 15 amino acids. CDR3 region: CASSLARLAEGEQYF. The CDR3 DNA follows: TGTGCCAGCAGCTTAGCGCGGCTAGCGGAAGGGGAGCAGTACTTC.

The gene calls are TRBV7-3 and TRBJ2-2, with 12 bases lining up with TRBD2. Per germline, CDR1 SGHTA and CDR2 FQGTGA. V gave up 6 bases and J gave up 4 bases; unmatched junction bases: 9. The CDR3 contains 17 residues. CDR3 in amino acids: CASSSLAGGHGTGELFF. The CDR3 coding sequence is TGTGCCAGCAGTTCCCTAGCGGGGGGGCATGGCACCGGGGAGCTGTTTTTT. The full variable domain, rest sourced from reference TRBV7-3 and TRBJ2-2, is GAGVSQTPSNKVTEKGKYVELRCDPISGHTALYWYRQSLGQGPEFLIYFQGTGAADDSGLPNDRFFAVRPEGSVSTLKIQRTERGDSAVYLCASSSLAGGHGTGELFFGEGSRLTVL.

CDR3 sequence (DNA): TGTGCCAGCAGCATGGGAGGAAATCAGCCCCAGCATTTT. Its protein product is CASSMGGNQPQHF. This chain uses TRBV12-3 or TRBV12-4 with TRBJ1-5; D ambiguous. With 6 bases removed from V and 4 bases from J, the gap between germline ends came to 10 bases. This CDR3 has 13 residues.